These 28 T cell receptor beta chains were sequenced from one sample in a study of cytomegalovirus exposure and HLA in healthy donors. PCR employed 60 Vbeta and 13 Jbeta primers. TCRdb's copy holds only in-frame clones and misses some; the assay was immunoSEQ multiplex PCR. The sample has roughly 200,000 clones; around 80% are singletons. The sequenced sample was PBMCs. All receptors come from a woman aged 55-70 years in good health and CMV-seropositive.

As concerns this clone: At one boundary the junction diverges from the germline segment, which might be a read error. J is TRBJ2-7 and V is TRBV7-8; D might be TRBD1 (6 bases). The CDR3 covers 17 residues. Germline assignment: CDR1 SGHVS and CDR2 FQNEAQ. CDR3 in amino acids: CASGLDQGQGSSYEQYF. CDR3 sequence (DNA): TGTGCCAGCGGCTTAGACCAGGGGCAGGGGAGCTCCTACGAGCAGTACTTC.

CDR3 sequence reads: CASSSGTGNEKLFF. The CDR3 DNA follows: TGTGCCAGCAGCTCCGGGACAGGGAATGAAAAACTGTTTTTT. The chain carries TRBV7-9 and TRBJ1-4, with TRBD1 identical over 9 bases. J lost 5 bases, V lost 4 bases, and 2 bases had no gene match. There are 14 residues in the CDR3. Germline V gene sequence: CDR1 SEHNR, CDR2 FQNEAQ (reference sequence).

This chain joins TRBV9 and TRBJ1-1, with TRBD1 as a possible D gene (6 bases). The CDR3 runs 15 residues. V lost 2 bases and J 5 bases, leaving 16 bases between the germline ends. Germline V gene lookup returns CDR1 SGDLS and CDR2 YYNGEE. This CDR3 reads CASSVAKQGTTEAFF. The CDR3 nucleotides read TGTGCCAGCAGCGTTGCCAAACAGGGAACGACTGAAGCTTTCTTT.

This rearrangement joins TRBV28 to TRBJ1-2; TRBD1 agrees at 9 bases. With 5 bases clipped from V and 4 bases from J, the junction kept 11 bases outside the gene matches. This CDR3 spans 16 amino acids. CDR1 is MDHEN and CDR2 is SYDVKM in the germline V gene. The CDR3 DNA is TGTGCCAGCAGTCCCCCAGGACAGGGGTTTAGCTATGGCTACACCTTC. It codes for CASSPPGQGFSYGYTF.

In its sample, this clone was seen once. The chain couples TRBV4-3 to TRBJ1-6; 8 nucleotides match TRBD1. CDR1 is LGHNA and CDR2 is YSLEER in the germline V gene. The V gene end was trimmed by 0 bases and the J gene end by 5 bases; junction bases not matched to a gene: 3. CDR3 length equals 16 residues. The CDR3 here is CASSQDAGGNNSPLHF. Here the CDR3 DNA reads TGCGCCAGCAGCCAAGATGCAGGGGGCAATAATTCACCCCTCCACTTT.

The chain links TRBV5-5 to TRBJ2-7; 10 nucleotides line up with TRBD2. V was pared by 0 bases and J by 2 bases, with 2 bases of the junction left unmatched. The CDR3 totals 15 residues. Germline CDR1 is SGHKS and CDR2 is YYEKEE (reference sequence). CDR3 in DNA: TGTGCCAGCAGCTTGGAACTAGCGGGACCCTACGAGCAGTACTTC. Amino acids: CASSLELAGPYEQYF. Together with reference TRBV5-5 and TRBJ2-7, the CDR3 gives the full variable domain: DAGVTQSPTHLIKTRGQQVTLRCSPISGHKSVSWYQQVLGQGPQFIFQYYEKEERGRGNFPDRFSARQFPNYSSELNVNALLLGDSALYLCASSLELAGPYEQYFGPGTRLTVT.

The gene calls are TRBV28 and TRBJ2-7, with 10 bases matching TRBD1. The CDR3 is made up of 15 amino acids. The trim removed 5 bases at V and 3 bases at J, leaving 7 bases unmatched. Per the germline V gene, CDR1 is MDHEN and CDR2 is SYDVKM. The chain's CDR3 is CASSPWDRGIYEQYF. In DNA, the CDR3 is TGTGCCAGCAGTCCCTGGGACAGGGGAATCTACGAGCAGTACTTC.

The genes are TRBV7-3 and TRBJ2-7, with D perhaps matching TRBD2 (6 bases). Deletions cut 2 bases from V and 7 bases from J, with 12 bases between. Per germline, CDR1 SGHTA and CDR2 FQGTGA. The CDR3 covers 13 residues. The DNA of the CDR3 is TGTGCCAGCAGCTTAGGAGGGATATATGAGCAGTACTTC. Its protein product is CASSLGGIYEQYF.

In regard to this clone: Other DNA sequences in the same sample also yield this CDR3. V is TRBV18 and J is TRBJ1-1; no clear D gene. This CDR3 spans 13 amino acids. CDR1 and CDR2 (germline): KGHSH, LQKENI. V lost 4 bases, J lost 1 base, and 7 bases lay in between. The DNA of the CDR3 is TGTGCCAGCTCACAGGGAGAGAACACTGAAGCTTTCTTT. It codes for CASSQGENTEAFF.

This clone has more than one count but fewer than ten. The chain has TRBV5-1 and TRBJ1-2; 7 bases fit TRBD1. Germline V lookup: CDR1 SGHRS, CDR2 YFSETQ. This CDR3 has 13 amino acids. The J segment lost 7 bases and the V segment lost 4 bases, leaving 7 bases of the junction unmatched. The CDR3 sequence: CASSQEDRTGYTF. In nucleotides, the CDR3 is TGCGCCAGCAGCCAAGAGGACAGGACTGGCTACACCTTC.

V and J are TRBV9 and TRBJ1-2, with 7 bases identical to TRBD1. The CDR3 sequence is 15 residues long. From germline, CDR1 is SGDLS and CDR2 YYNGEE. V lost 4 bases and J lost 2; bases outside the gene matches: 8. Here the CDR3 reads CASSPLGQSNYGYTF. The CDR3 DNA reads as TGTGCCAGCAGCCCACTGGGACAGTCCAACTATGGCTACACCTTC.

The chain has TRBV4-1 and TRBJ1-2, with 10 bases fitting TRBD1. This CDR3 region has 13 residues. J was trimmed by 7 bases and V by 4 bases; bases with no gene match: 3. Germline-derived CDR1 and CDR2 are MGHRA and YSYEKL. For the CDR3, the DNA is TGCGCCAGCAGCCTGGACAGGGGGATTGGCTACACCTTC. Amino acids: CASSLDRGIGYTF.

V is TRBV27 and J is TRBJ2-7; TRBD1 matches 11 bases. Germline V gene lookup returns CDR1 MNHEY and CDR2 SMNVEV (reference sequence). The junction had 2 bases not matched to a gene; V was cut back by 5 bases and J by 2 bases. The CDR3 totals 14 residues. The CDR3 sequence: CASSRDRGTYEQYF. The CDR3 region has the DNA TGTGCCAGCAGTAGGGACAGGGGGACCTACGAGCAGTACTTC.

The V call is TRBV2, the J call TRBJ2-7; D is unresolved. The germline CDR1 and CDR2 sequences are SNHLY and FYNNEI. The CDR3 sequence is 11 residues long. The V gene lost 4 bases and the J gene lost 3 bases, with 4 bases spanning the gap. Written as DNA, the CDR3 is TGTGCCAGCAGTGCGAGCTACGAGCAGTACTTC. This codes for CASSASYEQYF.

The genes are TRBV18 and TRBJ1-4, with D maybe TRBD1 (5 bases). This CDR3 is 13 amino acids long. Germline CDR1 is KGHSH and CDR2 is LQKENI. The V end was cut by 5 bases, the J end by 8 bases, with 12 bases between. The DNA for the CDR3 is TGTGCCAGCTCATCACGGGGCTACGAAAAACTGTTTTTT. Translation gives CASSSRGYEKLFF.

This rearrangement joins TRBV10-3 to TRBJ2-1; 8 bases map to TRBD1. In germline, CDR1 is ENHRY, CDR2 SYGVKD. The CDR3 spans 14 residues. J was trimmed by 8 bases and V by 2 bases; bases with no gene match: 5. The CDR3, as DNA: TGTGCCATCAGTGAGAGACAGGGGCTCGATGAGCAGTTCTTC. Amino acid sequence: CAISERQGLDEQFF.

The chain is built from TRBV6-1 and TRBJ2-1; TRBD2 aligns across 11 bases. CDR1 is MNHNS, CDR2 SASEGT, per germline. The CDR3 has 15 amino acids. V lost 3 bases and J lost 7; bases outside the gene matches: 5. The CDR3 loop is CASSDMSSGRNEQFF. The CDR3 coding sequence is TGTGCCAGCAGTGATATGTCTAGCGGGAGGAATGAGCAGTTCTTC.

The chain uses TRBV29-1 and TRBJ2-3, with D unclear. The CDR3 contains 13 residues. CDR1 and CDR2 (germline): SQVTM, ANQGSEA. Deletions cut 7 bases from V and 1 base from J, with 12 bases between. CDR3: CSARRQGTDTQYF. CDR3 in DNA: TGCAGCGCCCGCCGGCAGGGCACAGATACGCAGTATTTT.

J is TRBJ2-7 and V is TRBV29-1; 9 bases are shared with TRBD1. Trimming took 5 bases from V and 1 from J; bases not matched to a gene: 9. Germline-derived CDR1 and CDR2 are SQVTM and ANQGSEA. The CDR3 has 15 amino acids. The CDR3 spells CSVLPGQGSSYEQYF. Here the CDR3 DNA reads TGCAGCGTTCTACCGGGACAGGGTAGTTCCTACGAGCAGTACTTC.

This sequence joins TRBV29-1 and TRBJ1-3, with TRBD1 as a possible D gene (6 bases). Germline CDR1 is SQVTM and CDR2 is ANQGSEA. Trimming removed 4 bases from V and 6 bases from J, with 10 bases in between. The CDR3 is 12 amino acids. CDR3 DNA sequence: TGCAGCGTTGCCAGGGGAGCAAACACCATATATTTT. Residues: CSVARGANTIYF.

The J gene is TRBJ2-3, the V gene TRBV30, with TRBD1 matching 9 bases. The CDR3 is made up of 13 amino acids. In germline, CDR1 is GTSNPN, CDR2 SVGIG (reference sequence). With 5 bases clipped from V and 5 bases from J, the junction kept 5 bases outside the gene matches. The CDR3 nucleotides are TGTGCCTGGGACAGGGGGTCCAGAGATACGCAGTATTTT. This encodes CAWDRGSRDTQYF.

The CDR3 region has the DNA TGCGCCAGCAGCCCCCGGGACGGGGGCACTGAAGCTTTCTTT. The encoded protein is CASSPRDGGTEAFF. The rearrangement joins TRBV5-1 to TRBJ1-1, with TRBD1 as a possible D gene (5 bases). CDR1 and CDR2 from the germline V gene are SGHRS and YFSETQ. V was pared by 4 bases and J by 4 bases, with 14 bases between. The CDR3 extends over 14 amino acids.

This chain joins TRBV28 and TRBJ1-2; D remains ambiguous. The CDR3 is made up of 12 amino acids. Trimming took 7 bases from V and 6 from J, leaving 12 bases between them. Germline values: CDR1 MDHEN, CDR2 SYDVKM. CDR3 amino acids: CASISRGNGYTF. CDR3 nucleotides: TGTGCCAGCATCTCCCGGGGTAATGGCTACACCTTC.

This clone was counted a few times. V usage is TRBV5-5 and J usage is TRBJ2-7; D gene uncertain. V shed 0 bases and J shed 3 bases, with 10 bases lying between them. CDR3 length: 14 amino acids. Germline V lookup: CDR1 SGHKS, CDR2 YYEKEE (reference sequence). This chain's CDR3 is CASSLGPDFYEQYF. DNA for the CDR3: TGTGCCAGCAGCTTGGGGCCAGACTTCTACGAGCAGTACTTC.

This sequence joins TRBV5-6 and TRBJ2-2, with TRBD2 matching over 9 bases. This CDR3 has 15 residues. Trimming at V came to 5 bases and at J to 0 bases, leaving 2 bases not matched to a gene. CDR1 is SGHDT, CDR2 YYEEEE, per germline. The CDR3 DNA sequence: TGTGCCAGCAGTTTAGCGGGGGCGAACACCGGGGAGCTGTTTTTT. Protein product: CASSLAGANTGELFF.

The J gene is TRBJ2-5, the V gene TRBV5-1; a possible D gene is TRBD1 (5 bases). The J call may be mistaken, given a closer DNA end match to TRBJ2-7. The germline V gene has CDR1 SGHRS and CDR2 YFSETQ. This CDR3 has 14 amino acids. CDR3: CASSPQGGAYEQYF. The CDR3 DNA follows: TGCGCCAGCAGTCCGCAGGGTGGGGCCTACGAGCAGTACTTC.

The rearrangement joins TRBV9 to TRBJ2-1; no reliable D call. This CDR3 is built from 14 residues. Germline lookup yields CDR1 SGDLS and CDR2 YYNGEE. V gave up 0 bases and J gave up 0 bases, with 4 bases separating them. CDR3 sequence: CASSVGSSYNEQFF. In DNA, the CDR3 is TGTGCCAGCAGCGTAGGTAGCTCCTACAATGAGCAGTTCTTC.

The gene calls are TRBV5-1 and TRBJ2-7, with 10 nucleotides matching TRBD1. Germline lookup yields CDR1 SGHRS and CDR2 YFSETQ. The CDR3 covers 14 residues. The trim removed 6 bases at V and 5 bases at J, leaving 8 bases unmatched. The CDR3 protein is CASIDRDRGNEQYF. The DNA for the CDR3 is TGCGCCAGCATCGACCGGGACAGGGGTAACGAGCAGTACTTC.